This T cell receptor (beta chain) was obtained from a study of blood T cells in healthy people across ages. CDR1 and CDR2 (germline): MDHEN, SYDVKM. Trimming pared 2 bases from V and 6 bases from J, leaving 10 bases between. The CDR3 is 14 residues long. Individuals who donated were healthy Caucasians from Russia aged roughly 6 to 95. Drawn from each donor were roughly 9.4 milliliters of peripheral blood. Using a J-beta primer mix together with a sample-barcoded 5' primer, a second PCR was run for about 6 to 11 cycles. TCRdb reprocessed the 5' RACE reads via MiXCR and lists one record per CDR3 protein. The repertoire consists of some 640,000 distinct CDR3 sequences, with 25% to 30% occurring once and the leading ten covering around 16%.

The chain carries TRBV28 and TRBJ2-2; TRBD2 is a possible D gene (6 bases). This clonotype was obtained from a woman over 75 in good health. What was sequenced was blood. The CDR3 region has the DNA TGTGCCAGCAGTTTAATGGGGGAGGCCGGGGAGCTGTTTTTT. Its translation is CASSLMGEAGELFF.